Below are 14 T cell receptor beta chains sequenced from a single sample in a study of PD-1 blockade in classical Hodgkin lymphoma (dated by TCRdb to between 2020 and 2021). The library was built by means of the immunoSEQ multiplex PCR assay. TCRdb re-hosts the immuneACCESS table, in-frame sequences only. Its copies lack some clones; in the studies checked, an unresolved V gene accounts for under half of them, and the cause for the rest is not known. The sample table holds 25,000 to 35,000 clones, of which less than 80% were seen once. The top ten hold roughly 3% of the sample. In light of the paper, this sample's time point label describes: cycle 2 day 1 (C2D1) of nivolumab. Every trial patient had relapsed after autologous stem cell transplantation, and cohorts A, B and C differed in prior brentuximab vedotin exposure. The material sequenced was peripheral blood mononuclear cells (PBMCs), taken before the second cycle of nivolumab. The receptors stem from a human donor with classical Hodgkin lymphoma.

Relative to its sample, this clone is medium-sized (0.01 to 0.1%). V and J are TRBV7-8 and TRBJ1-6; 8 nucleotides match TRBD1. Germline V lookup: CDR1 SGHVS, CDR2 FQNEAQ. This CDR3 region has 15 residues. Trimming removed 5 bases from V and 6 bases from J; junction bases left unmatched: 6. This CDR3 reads CASSARQGFNSPLHF. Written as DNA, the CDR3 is TGTGCCAGCAGCGCAAGACAGGGGTTTAATTCACCCCTCCACTTT.

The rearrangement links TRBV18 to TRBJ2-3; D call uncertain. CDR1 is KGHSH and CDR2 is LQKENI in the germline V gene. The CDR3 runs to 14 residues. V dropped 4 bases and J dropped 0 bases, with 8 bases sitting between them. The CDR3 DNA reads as TGTGCCAGCTCACTGAGCAGGAGCACAGATACGCAGTATTTT. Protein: CASSLSRSTDTQYF.

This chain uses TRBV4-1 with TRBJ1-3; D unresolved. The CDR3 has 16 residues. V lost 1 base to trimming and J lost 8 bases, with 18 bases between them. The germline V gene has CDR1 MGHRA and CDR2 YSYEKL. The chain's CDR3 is CASSQVKFEGSHTIYF. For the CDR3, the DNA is TGCGCCAGCAGCCAAGTCAAGTTTGAAGGTTCTCACACCATATATTTT.

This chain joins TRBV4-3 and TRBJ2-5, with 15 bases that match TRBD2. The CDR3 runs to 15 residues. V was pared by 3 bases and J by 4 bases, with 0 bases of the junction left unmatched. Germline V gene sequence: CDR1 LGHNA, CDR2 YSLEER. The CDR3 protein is CASSQGLAGGETQYF. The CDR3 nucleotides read TGCGCCAGCAGCCAGGGACTAGCGGGGGGAGAGACCCAGTACTTC.

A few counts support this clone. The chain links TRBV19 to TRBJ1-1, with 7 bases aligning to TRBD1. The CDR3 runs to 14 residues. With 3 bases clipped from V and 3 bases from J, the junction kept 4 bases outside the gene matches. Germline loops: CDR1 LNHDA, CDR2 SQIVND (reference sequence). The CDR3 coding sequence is TGTGCCAGTAGTATCGGGACAGCTTACACTGAAGCTTTCTTT. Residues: CASSIGTAYTEAFF.

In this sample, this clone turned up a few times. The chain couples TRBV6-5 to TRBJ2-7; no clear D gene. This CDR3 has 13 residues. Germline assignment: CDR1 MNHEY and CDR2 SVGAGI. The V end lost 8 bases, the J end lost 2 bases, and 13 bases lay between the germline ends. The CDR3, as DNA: TGTGCCAGCCATTCGCCACTTACCTACGAGCAGTACTTC. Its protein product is CASHSPLTYEQYF.

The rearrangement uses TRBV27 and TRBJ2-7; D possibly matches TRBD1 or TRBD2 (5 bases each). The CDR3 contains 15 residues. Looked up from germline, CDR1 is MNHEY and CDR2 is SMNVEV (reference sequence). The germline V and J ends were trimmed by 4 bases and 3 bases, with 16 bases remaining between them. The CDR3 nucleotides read TGTGCCAGCAGTTCCTCCCGGGACCGTTTCTACGAGCAGTACTTC. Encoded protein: CASSSSRDRFYEQYF.

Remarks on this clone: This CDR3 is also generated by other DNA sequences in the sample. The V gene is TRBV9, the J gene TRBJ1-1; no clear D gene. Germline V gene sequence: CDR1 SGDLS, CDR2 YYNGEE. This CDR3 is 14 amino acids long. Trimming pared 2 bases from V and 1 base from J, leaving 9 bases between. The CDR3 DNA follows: TGTGCCAGCAGCGTTGCGGGTGCGAACACTGAAGCTTTCTTT. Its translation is CASSVAGANTEAFF.

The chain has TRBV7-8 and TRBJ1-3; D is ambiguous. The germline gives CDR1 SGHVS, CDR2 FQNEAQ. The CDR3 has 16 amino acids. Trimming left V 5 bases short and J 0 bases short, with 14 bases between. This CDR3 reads CASSPYTSRSGNTIYF. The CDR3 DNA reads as TGTGCCAGCAGCCCCTACACCTCTCGCTCTGGAAACACCATATATTTT.

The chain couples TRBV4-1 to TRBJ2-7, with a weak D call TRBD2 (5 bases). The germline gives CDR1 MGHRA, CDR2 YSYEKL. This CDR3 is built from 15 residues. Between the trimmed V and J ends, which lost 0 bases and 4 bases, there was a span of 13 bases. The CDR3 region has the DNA TGCGCCAGCAGCCAAGACCCGGGAATGATTTACGAGCAGTACTTC. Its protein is CASSQDPGMIYEQYF.

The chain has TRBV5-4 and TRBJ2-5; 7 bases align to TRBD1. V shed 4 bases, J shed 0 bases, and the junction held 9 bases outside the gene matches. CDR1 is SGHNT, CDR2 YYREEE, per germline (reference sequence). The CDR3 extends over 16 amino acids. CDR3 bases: TGTGCCAGCAGCACTGCCGGGACAGTGAACCAAGAGACCCAGTACTTC. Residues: CASSTAGTVNQETQYF.

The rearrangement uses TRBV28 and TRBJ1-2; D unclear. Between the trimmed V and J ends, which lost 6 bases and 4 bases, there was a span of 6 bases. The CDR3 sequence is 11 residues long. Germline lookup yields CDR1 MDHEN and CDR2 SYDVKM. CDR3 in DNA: TGTGCCAGCAGCCCGGCCTATGGCTACACCTTC. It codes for CASSPAYGYTF.

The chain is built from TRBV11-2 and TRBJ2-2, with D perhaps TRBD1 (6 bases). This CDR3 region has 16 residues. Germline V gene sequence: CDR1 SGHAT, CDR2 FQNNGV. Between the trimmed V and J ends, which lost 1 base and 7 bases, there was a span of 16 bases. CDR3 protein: CASSLADWTVGGELFF. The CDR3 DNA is TGTGCCAGCAGCTTAGCCGATTGGACAGTCGGCGGGGAGCTGTTTTTT.

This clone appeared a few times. The CDR3 region is CASSLRGYHEQYF. CDR3 nucleotide sequence: TGTGCCAGCAGCTTAAGGGGCTACCACGAGCAGTACTTC. The chain joins TRBV7-8 to TRBJ2-7; the D gene is possibly TRBD1 (5 bases). The CDR3 extends over 13 amino acids. V lost 2 bases and J lost 5, with 10 bases in between. Germline CDR1 is SGHVS and CDR2 is FQNEAQ.